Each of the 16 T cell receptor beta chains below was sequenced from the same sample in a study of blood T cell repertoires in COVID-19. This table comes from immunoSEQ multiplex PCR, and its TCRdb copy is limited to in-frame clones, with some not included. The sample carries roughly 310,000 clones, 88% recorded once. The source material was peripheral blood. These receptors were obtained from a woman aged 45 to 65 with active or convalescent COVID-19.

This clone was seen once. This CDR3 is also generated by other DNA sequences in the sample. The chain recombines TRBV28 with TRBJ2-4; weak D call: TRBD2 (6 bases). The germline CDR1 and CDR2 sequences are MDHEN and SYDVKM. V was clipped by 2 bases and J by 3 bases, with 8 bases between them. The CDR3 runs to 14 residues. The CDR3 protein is CASSLGGSKNIQYF. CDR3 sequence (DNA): TGTGCCAGCAGTTTAGGAGGGAGCAAAAACATTCAGTACTTC.

The CDR3: CASSLTPPGGYTF. CDR3 bases: TGTGCCAGCAGTTTAACCCCCCCGGGAGGCTACACCTTC. This chain links TRBV12-3 or TRBV12-4 with TRBJ1-2; no clear D gene. Deletions cut 2 bases from V and 8 bases from J, with 12 bases between. The CDR3 contains 13 residues.

DNA for the CDR3: TGTGCCAGCTCAACCGGACAGTATTCACCCCTCCACTTT. Amino acid sequence: CASSTGQYSPLHF. This chain connects TRBV18 to TRBJ1-6; possibly TRBD1 for D (6 bases). Trimming took off 5 bases at V and 8 bases at J, with 10 bases between the two ends. CDR3 length: 13 amino acids. Germline V gene sequence: CDR1 KGHSH, CDR2 LQKENI.

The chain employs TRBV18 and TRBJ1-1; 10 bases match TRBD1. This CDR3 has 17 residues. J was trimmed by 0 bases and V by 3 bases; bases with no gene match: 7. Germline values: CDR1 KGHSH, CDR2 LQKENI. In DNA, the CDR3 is TGTGCCAGCTCACCTAGGACAGGGGGGAGAGTGAACACTGAAGCTTTCTTT. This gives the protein CASSPRTGGRVNTEAFF.

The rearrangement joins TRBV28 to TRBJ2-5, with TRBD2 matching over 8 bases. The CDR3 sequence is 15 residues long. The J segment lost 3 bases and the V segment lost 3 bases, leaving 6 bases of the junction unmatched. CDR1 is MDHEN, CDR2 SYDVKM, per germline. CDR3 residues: CASSFAGTRKETQYF. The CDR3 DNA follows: TGTGCCAGCAGTTTCGCGGGGACTAGGAAAGAGACCCAGTACTTC.

The chain's CDR3 is CASSHQLATNEKLFF. For the CDR3, the DNA is TGTGCCAGCAGCCACCAGTTGGCAACTAATGAAAAACTGTTTTTT. The chain carries TRBV11-2 and TRBJ1-4; D not resolved. V was pared by 5 bases and J by 0 bases, with 10 bases between. Germline V gene lookup returns CDR1 SGHAT and CDR2 FQNNGV. There are 15 residues in the CDR3.

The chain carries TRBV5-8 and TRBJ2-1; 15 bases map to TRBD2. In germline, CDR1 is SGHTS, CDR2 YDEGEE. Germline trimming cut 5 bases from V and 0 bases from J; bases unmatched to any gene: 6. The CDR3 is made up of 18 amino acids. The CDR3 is CASRSGTSGGPSYNEQFF. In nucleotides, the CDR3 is TGTGCCAGCAGATCCGGGACTAGCGGGGGGCCCTCCTACAATGAGCAGTTCTTC.

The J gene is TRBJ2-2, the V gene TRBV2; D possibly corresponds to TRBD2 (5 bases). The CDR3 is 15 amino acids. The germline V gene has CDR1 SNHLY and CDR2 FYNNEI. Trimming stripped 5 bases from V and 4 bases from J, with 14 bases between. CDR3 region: CASSPERGSTGELFF. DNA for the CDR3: TGTGCCAGCAGTCCGGAGAGAGGGTCCACCGGGGAGCTGTTTTTT.

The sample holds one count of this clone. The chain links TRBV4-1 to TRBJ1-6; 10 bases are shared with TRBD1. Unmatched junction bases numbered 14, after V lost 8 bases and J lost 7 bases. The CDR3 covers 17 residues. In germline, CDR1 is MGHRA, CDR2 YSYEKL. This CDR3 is CASGTPGQGMGNSPLHF. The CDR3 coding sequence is TGCGCCAGCGGTACACCGGGACAGGGGATGGGGAATTCACCCCTCCACTTT.

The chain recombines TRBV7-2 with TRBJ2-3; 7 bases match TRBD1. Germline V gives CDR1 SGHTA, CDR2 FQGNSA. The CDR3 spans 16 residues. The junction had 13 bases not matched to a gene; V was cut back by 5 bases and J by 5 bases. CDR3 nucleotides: TGTGCCAGCAGCCCAGACAAACAGGGGCCAGGAGATACGCAGTATTTT. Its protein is CASSPDKQGPGDTQYF.

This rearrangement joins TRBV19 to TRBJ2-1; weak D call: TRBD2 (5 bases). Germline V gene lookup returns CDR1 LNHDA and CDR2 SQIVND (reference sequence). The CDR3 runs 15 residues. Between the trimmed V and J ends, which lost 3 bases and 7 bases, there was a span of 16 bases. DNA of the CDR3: TGTGCCAGTAGTATTTGGGCGGCTTCGGGAAATGAGCAGTTCTTC. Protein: CASSIWAASGNEQFF.

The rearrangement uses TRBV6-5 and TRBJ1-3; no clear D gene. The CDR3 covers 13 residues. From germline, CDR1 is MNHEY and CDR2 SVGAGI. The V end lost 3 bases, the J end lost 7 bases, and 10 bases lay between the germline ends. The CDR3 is CASSYWRSNTIYF. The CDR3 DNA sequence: TGTGCCAGCAGTTATTGGAGAAGCAACACCATATATTTT.

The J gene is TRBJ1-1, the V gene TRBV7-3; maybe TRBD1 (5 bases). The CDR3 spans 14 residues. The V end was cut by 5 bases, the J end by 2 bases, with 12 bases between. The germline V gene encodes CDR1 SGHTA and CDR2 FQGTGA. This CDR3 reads CASSRRGGNTEAFF. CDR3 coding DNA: TGTGCCAGCAGCCGACGGGGGGGAAACACTGAAGCTTTCTTT.

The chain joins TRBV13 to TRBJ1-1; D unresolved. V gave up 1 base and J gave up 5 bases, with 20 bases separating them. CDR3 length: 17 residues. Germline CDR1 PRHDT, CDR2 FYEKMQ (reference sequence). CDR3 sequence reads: CASSLAAGVVIKTEAFF. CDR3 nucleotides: TGTGCCAGCAGCTTAGCGGCAGGCGTAGTCATAAAGACTGAAGCTTTCTTT.

In nucleotides, the CDR3 is TGTGCCAGCAGTTTTAGCTGGAAGGGGGATGAGCAGTTCTTC. This codes for CASSFSWKGDEQFF. The rearrangement joins TRBV7-2 to TRBJ2-1, with D maybe TRBD1 (6 bases). CDR1 is SGHTA, CDR2 FQGNSA, per germline. This CDR3 spans 14 amino acids. The ends were cut back, 6 bases at V and 8 bases at J, with 17 bases in the middle.

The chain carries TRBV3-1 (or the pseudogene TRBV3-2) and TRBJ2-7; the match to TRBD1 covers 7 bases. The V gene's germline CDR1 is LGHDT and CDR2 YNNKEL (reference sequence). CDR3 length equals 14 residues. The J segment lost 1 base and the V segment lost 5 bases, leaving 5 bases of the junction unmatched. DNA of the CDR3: TGTGCCAGCAGCGACCGGGACAGATCCTACGAGCAGTACTTC. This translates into CASSDRDRSYEQYF.